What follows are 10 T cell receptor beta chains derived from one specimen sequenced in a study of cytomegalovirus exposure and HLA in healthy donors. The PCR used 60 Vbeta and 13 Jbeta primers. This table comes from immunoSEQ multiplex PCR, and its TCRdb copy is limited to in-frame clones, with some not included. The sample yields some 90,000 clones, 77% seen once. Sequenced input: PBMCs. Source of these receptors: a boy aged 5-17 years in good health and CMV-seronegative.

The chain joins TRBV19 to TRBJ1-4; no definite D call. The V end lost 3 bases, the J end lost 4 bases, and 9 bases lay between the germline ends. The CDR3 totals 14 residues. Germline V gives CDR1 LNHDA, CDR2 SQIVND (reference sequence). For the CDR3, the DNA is TGTGCCAGTAGTATCAGTCAGATTAATGAAAAACTGTTTTTT. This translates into CASSISQINEKLFF. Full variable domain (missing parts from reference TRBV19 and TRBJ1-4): DGGITQSPKYLFRKEGQNVTLSCEQNLNHDAMYWYRQDPGQGLRLIYYSQIVNDFQKGDIAEGYSVSREKKESFPLTVTSAQKNPTAFYLCASSISQINEKLFFGSGTQLSVL.

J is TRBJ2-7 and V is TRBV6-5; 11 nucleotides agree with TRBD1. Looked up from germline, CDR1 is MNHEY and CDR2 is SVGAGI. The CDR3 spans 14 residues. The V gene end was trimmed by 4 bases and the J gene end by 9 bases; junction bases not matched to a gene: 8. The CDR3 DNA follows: TGTGCCAGCAGTTCGGGACAGGGGGGCGTCGGGCAGTACTTC. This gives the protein CASSSGQGGVGQYF.

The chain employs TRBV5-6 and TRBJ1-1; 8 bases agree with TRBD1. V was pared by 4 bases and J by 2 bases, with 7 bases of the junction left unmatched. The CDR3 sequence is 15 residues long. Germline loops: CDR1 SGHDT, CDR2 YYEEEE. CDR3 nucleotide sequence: TGTGCCAGCAGCCATGGACAGGGCCGAAACACTGAAGCTTTCTTT. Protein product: CASSHGQGRNTEAFF.

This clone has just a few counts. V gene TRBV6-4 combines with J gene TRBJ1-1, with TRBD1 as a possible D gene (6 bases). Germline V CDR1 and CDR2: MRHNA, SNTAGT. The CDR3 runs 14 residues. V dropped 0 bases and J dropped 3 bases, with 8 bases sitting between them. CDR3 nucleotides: TGTGCCAGCAGTGACTCGGCAGGGGACACTGAAGCTTTCTTT. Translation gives CASSDSAGDTEAFF.

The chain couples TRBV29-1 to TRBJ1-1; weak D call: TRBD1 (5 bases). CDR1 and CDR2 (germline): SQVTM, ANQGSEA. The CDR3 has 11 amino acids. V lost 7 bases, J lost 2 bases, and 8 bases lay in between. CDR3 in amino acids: CSAQGNTEAFF. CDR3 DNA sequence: TGCAGCGCCCAGGGTAACACTGAAGCTTTCTTT.

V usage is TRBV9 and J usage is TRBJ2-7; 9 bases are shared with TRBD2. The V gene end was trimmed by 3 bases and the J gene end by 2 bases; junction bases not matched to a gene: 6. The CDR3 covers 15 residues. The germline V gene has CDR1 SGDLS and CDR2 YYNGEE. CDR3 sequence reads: CASSETSGTTYEQYF. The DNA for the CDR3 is TGTGCCAGCAGCGAGACTAGCGGAACGACCTACGAGCAGTACTTC.

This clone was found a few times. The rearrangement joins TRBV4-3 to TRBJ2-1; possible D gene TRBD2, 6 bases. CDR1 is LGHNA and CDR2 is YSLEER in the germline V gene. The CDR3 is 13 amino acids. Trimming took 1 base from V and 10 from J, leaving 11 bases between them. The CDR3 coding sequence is TGCGCCAGCAGCCAAGGGCTTCTAGCGGAGCAGTTCTTC. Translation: CASSQGLLAEQFF.

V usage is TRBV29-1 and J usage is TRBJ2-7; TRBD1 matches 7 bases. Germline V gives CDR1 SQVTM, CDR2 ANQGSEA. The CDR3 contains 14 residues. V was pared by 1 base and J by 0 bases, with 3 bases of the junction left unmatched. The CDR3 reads CSVEARGLSYEQYF. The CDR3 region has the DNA TGCAGCGTTGAAGCGAGGGGGCTCTCCTACGAGCAGTACTTC.

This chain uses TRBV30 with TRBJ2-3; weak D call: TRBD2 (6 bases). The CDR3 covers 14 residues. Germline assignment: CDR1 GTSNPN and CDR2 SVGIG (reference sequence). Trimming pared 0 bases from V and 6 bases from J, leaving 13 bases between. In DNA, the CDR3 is TGTGCCTGGAGTGTATTGGGCGGAGGGGATACGCAGTATTTT. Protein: CAWSVLGGGDTQYF.

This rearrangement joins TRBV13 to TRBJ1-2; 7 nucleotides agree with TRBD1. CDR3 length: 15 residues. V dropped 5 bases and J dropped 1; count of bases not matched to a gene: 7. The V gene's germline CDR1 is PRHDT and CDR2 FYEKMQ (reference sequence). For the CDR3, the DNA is TGTGCCAGCAGCCTGAGACAGGGACTTAACTATGGCTACACCTTC. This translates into CASSLRQGLNYGYTF.